Following are 8 T cell receptor beta chains from one sample sequenced in a study of blood T cell repertoires in COVID-19 (dated by TCRdb to about 2020). Receptor amplification or capture employed the immunoSEQ multiplex PCR assay. TCRdb's version of the immuneACCESS table is confined to in-frame rearrangements and falls short of the full clone set. An unresolved V gene accounts for under half of the shortfall where checked; the remainder is of unknown origin. This sample has approximately 160,000 clones in its table, and about 84% of those were observed once. The ten top clones hold around 5.9% of the sample. The source material was PBMCs or T cells enriched from blood (not recorded which). These receptors all stem from a man aged 35 to 55 who had recovered from COVID-19.

The chain employs TRBV9 and TRBJ1-3, with D uncertain. Germline CDR1 is SGDLS and CDR2 is YYNGEE. The CDR3 has 12 residues. Between the trimmed V and J ends, which lost 4 bases and 4 bases, there was a span of 6 bases. Here the CDR3 reads CASSPPGNTIYF. The CDR3 coding sequence is TGTGCCAGCAGCCCCCCGGGAAACACCATATATTTT.

The rearrangement uses TRBV6-5 and TRBJ2-2, with D possibly matching TRBD1 (6 bases). The CDR3 has 15 amino acids. Germline CDR1 reads MNHEY; CDR2 reads SVGAGI. Between the trimmed V and J ends, which lost 2 bases and 2 bases, there was a span of 9 bases. The CDR3 protein is CASSYGQSNTGELFF. The CDR3 nucleotides are TGTGCCAGCAGTTACGGACAGAGTAACACCGGGGAGCTGTTTTTT.

This chain joins TRBV15 and TRBJ1-2; TRBD1 aligns across 8 bases. Trimming at V came to 5 bases and at J to 5 bases, leaving 4 bases not matched to a gene. This CDR3 has 13 amino acids. Germline V gene data show CDR1 as LNHNV and CDR2 as YYDKDF (reference sequence). Here the CDR3 reads CATSLDREYGYTF. The CDR3 bases are TGTGCCACCAGCCTGGACAGGGAATATGGCTACACCTTC.

This chain joins TRBV6-5 and TRBJ2-3, with D perhaps matching TRBD1 (6 bases). Per the germline V gene, CDR1 is MNHEY and CDR2 is SVGAGI. The CDR3 is 12 residues long. Deletions cut 4 bases from V and 4 bases from J, with 6 bases between. The CDR3 loop reads CASSSGADTQYF. The CDR3, as DNA: TGTGCCAGCAGTTCAGGGGCAGATACGCAGTATTTT.

The J gene is TRBJ1-1, the V gene TRBV5-1; 7 bases map to TRBD1. Per germline, CDR1 SGHRS and CDR2 YFSETQ. The CDR3 loop spans 15 amino acids. Trimming took 2 bases from V and 13 from J; bases not matched to a gene: 17. CDR3 in amino acids: CASSLPSNRGWRGFF. CDR3 DNA sequence: TGCGCCAGCAGCTTACCGAGTAACAGGGGATGGCGAGGTTTCTTT.

This chain joins TRBV3-1 (or the pseudogene TRBV3-2) and TRBJ2-5; TRBD2 matches at 7 bases. Germline trimming cut 4 bases from V and 5 bases from J; bases unmatched to any gene: 7. The CDR3 loop spans 14 amino acids. Germline V CDR1 and CDR2: LGHDT, YNNKEL (reference sequence). The CDR3 loop is CASSLWGREETQYF. The CDR3 DNA reads TGTGCCAGCAGCCTCTGGGGGAGGGAGGAGACCCAGTACTTC.

This clone was found a few times. The chain has TRBV21-1 and TRBJ2-2; the table gives TRBD1 as D, unverified against the DNA. TRBV21-1 is noted as a pseudogene. CDR3 length: 17 residues. CDR3 nucleotide sequence: TGTGCCAGCAGCAAAGAGGAAGCAGGGGCGAACACCGGGGAGCTGTTTTTT. Residues: CASSKEEAGANTGELFF.

The J gene is TRBJ1-4, the V gene TRBV6-5; D remains ambiguous. CDR3 length: 14 residues. The germline CDR1 and CDR2 sequences are MNHEY and SVGAGI. V dropped 7 bases and J dropped 8 bases, with 17 bases sitting between them. Here the CDR3 reads CASKVFYTGEKLFF. The CDR3 DNA sequence: TGTGCCAGCAAAGTTTTCTACACGGGGGAAAAACTGTTTTTT.